This T cell receptor beta chain is from a study of cytomegalovirus exposure and HLA in healthy donors. A multiplex PCR was run with 60 Vbeta primers and 13 Jbeta primers. Profiled with immunoSEQ multiplex PCR; TCRdb holds only in-frame clones, not every one. The profile shows 200,000 to 250,000 clones, roughly 84% of them singletons. The CDR3 is made up of 16 amino acids. In germline, CDR1 is MNHEY, CDR2 SMNVEV (reference sequence). Unmatched junction bases numbered 10, after V lost 2 bases and J lost 4 bases. This clone was detected only once. Its antigen is unidentified. Whole-study results and caveats: The study put under 200 TCR beta chains on its list as cytomegalovirus-associated. In vitro experiments confirmed that a few CMV-associated chains were specific for CMV antigens. Later analysis found that TCR beta chains associated with HLA were more clonally expanded than other, equally common chains.

The sequence came from a girl under 18 in good health and CMV-seronegative. The sequenced sample consisted of PBMCs. The chain employs TRBV27 and TRBJ2-7, with TRBD1 matching over 8 bases. The CDR3 loop is CASSLRKRTGQYEQYF. Written as DNA, the CDR3 is TGTGCCAGCAGTTTACGCAAACGGACAGGGCAGTACGAGCAGTACTTC.